This section outlines one T cell receptor (beta chain) sequence together with its context. Clones were sequenced by immunoSEQ multiplex PCR, and TCRdb holds only the in-frame ones, with some missing. The data show 15,000 to 20,000 clones, with approximately 91% seen just once and 10% to 15% held by the top ten. This entry is derived from a study of T cell changes during pregnancy in multiple sclerosis. Germline assignment: CDR1 SGHTA and CDR2 FQGTGA. This CDR3 comprises 14 residues. V shed 1 base and J 6 bases; nucleotides not matched to a gene: 0. The sequencing here drew on CD8+ T cells from peripheral blood mononuclear cells, taken after pregnancy. The TCR comes from a female donor in good health, enrolled as a control in a pregnancy study. This rearrangement joins TRBV7-3 to TRBJ2-3, with 11 bases matching TRBD2. The CDR3 spells CASSLRLAGDTQYF. CDR3 bases: TGTGCCAGCAGCTTAAGACTAGCGGGGGATACGCAGTATTTT.